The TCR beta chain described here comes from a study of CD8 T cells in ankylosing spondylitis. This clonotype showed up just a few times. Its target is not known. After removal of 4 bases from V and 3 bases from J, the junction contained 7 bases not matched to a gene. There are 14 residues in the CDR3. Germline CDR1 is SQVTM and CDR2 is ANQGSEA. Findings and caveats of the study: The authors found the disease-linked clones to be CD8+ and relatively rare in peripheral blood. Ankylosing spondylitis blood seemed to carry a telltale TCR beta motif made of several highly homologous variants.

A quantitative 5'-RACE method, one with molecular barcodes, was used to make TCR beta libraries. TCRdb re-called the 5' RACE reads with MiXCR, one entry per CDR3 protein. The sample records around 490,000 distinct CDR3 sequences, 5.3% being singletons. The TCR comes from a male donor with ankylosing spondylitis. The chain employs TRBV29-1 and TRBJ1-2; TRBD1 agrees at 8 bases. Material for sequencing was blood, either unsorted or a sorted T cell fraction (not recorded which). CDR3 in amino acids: CSVVDVQGDYGYTF. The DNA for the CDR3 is TGCAGCGTTGTGGACGTACAGGGGGACTATGGCTACACCTTC.